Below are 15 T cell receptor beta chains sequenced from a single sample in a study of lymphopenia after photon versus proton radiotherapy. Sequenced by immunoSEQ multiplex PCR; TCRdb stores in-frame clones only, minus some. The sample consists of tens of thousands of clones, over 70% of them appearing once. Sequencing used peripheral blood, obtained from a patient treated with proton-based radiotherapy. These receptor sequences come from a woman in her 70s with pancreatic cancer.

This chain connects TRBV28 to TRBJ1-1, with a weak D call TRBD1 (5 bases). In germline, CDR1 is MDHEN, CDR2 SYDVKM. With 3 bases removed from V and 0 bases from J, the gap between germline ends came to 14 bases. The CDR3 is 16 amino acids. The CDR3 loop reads CASSLGGAVLNTEAFF. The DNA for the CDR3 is TGTGCCAGCAGTTTGGGAGGGGCAGTACTGAACACTGAAGCTTTCTTT.

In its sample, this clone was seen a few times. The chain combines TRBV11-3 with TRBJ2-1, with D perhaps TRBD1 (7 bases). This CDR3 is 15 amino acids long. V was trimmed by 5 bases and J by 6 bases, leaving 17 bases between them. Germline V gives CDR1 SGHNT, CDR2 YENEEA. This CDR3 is CASSLAGQRINEQFF. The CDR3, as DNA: TGTGCCAGCAGCCTGGCGGGACAGAGGATCAATGAGCAGTTCTTC. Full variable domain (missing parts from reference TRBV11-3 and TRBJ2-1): EAGVVQSPRYKIIEKKQPVAFWCNPISGHNTLYWYLQNLGQGPELLIRYENEEAVDDSQLPKDRFSAERLKGVDSTLKIQPAELGDSAVYLCASSLAGQRINEQFFGPGTRLTVL.

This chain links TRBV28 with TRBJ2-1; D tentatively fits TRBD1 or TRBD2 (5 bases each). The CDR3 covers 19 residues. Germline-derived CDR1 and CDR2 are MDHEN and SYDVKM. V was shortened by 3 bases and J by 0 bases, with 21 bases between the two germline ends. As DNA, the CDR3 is TGTGCCAGCAGTTTGTCCCCCCGGGACGTGTTTCACTCCTACAATGAGCAGTTCTTC. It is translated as CASSLSPRDVFHSYNEQFF.

The DNA for the CDR3 is TGTGCCAGCAGCTACACGACAAATAGCAATCAGCCCCAGCATTTT. Its protein is CASSYTTNSNQPQHF. The chain joins TRBV7-2 to TRBJ1-5, with unresolved D. Trimming left V 4 bases short and J 0 bases short, with 10 bases between. Germline loops: CDR1 SGHTA, CDR2 FQGNSA. There are 15 residues in the CDR3. Looking up the rest from reference TRBV7-2 and TRBJ1-5 gives the full variable domain: GAGVSQSPSNKVTEKGKDVELRCDPISGHTALYWYRQSLGQGLEFLIYFQGNSAPDKSGLPSDRFSAERTGGSVSTLTIQRTQQEDSAVYLCASSYTTNSNQPQHFGDGTRLSIL.

The CDR3 region has the DNA TGCGCCAGCAGCTTAACGGGGCAAGCACCCGGGGAGCTGTTTTTT. As protein: CASSLTGQAPGELFF. The gene calls are TRBV5-1 and TRBJ2-2; tentatively, D is TRBD1 or TRBD2 (5 bases each). The CDR3 covers 15 residues. Deletions cut 2 bases from V and 6 bases from J, with 14 bases between. The germline gives CDR1 SGHRS, CDR2 YFSETQ.

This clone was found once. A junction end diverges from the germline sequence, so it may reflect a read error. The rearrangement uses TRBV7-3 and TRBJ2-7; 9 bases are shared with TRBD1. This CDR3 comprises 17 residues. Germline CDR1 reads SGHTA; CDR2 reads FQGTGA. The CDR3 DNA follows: TGTGCCAGCAGCTCGGCCAGTCCCGGGACAGGGCCTAACGAGGAGTACTTC. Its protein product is CASSSASPGTGPNEEYF.

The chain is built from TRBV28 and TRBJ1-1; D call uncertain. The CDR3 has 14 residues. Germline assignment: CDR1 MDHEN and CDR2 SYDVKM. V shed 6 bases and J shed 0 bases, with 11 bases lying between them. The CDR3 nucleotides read TGTGCCAGCAGCCCACCGAACCTGAACACTGAAGCTTTCTTT. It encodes CASSPPNLNTEAFF.

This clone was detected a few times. Written as DNA, the CDR3 is TGCGCCAGCAGCCCCACCTATGGTCCGACAGATACGCAGTATTTT. It translates to CASSPTYGPTDTQYF. The chain recombines TRBV4-1 with TRBJ2-3; D call uncertain. Per germline, CDR1 MGHRA and CDR2 YSYEKL. Trimming took off 4 bases at V and 3 bases at J, with 14 bases between the two ends. This CDR3 comprises 15 residues.

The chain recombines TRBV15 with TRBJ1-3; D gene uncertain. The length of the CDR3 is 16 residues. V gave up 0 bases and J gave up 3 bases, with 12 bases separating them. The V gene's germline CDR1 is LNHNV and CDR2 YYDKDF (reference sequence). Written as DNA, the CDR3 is TGTGCCACCAGCAGAGATATTCGGGGAGGTGGAAACACCATATATTTT. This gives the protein CATSRDIRGGGNTIYF.

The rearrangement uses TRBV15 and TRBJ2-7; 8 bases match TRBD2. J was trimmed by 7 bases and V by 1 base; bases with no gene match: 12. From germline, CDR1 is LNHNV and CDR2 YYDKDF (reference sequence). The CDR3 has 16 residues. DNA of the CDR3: TGTGCCACCAGCAGAGTGCAGGTAGCAGCGGGGGTTGAGCAGTACTTC. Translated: CATSRVQVAAGVEQYF.

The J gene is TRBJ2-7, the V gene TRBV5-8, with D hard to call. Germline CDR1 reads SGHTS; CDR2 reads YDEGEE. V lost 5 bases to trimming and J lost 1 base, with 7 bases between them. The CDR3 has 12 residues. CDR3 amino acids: CASRDGSYEQYF. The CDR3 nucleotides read TGTGCCAGCAGGGACGGTTCCTACGAGCAGTACTTC.

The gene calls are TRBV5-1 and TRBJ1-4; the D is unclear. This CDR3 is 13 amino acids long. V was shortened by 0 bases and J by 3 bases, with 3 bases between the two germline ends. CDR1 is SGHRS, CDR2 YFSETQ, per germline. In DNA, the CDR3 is TGCGCCAGCAGCTTGGAGGCTAATGAAAAACTGTTTTTT. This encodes CASSLEANEKLFF.

The CDR3 region has the DNA TGTGCCGTCGAGGTCGAGGATCAGCCCCAGCATTTT. It encodes CAVEVEDQPQHF. This rearrangement joins TRBV28 to TRBJ1-5; D is unresolved. The V gene lost 11 bases and the J gene lost 5 bases, with 13 bases spanning the gap. This CDR3 has 12 amino acids. Germline V gene lookup returns CDR1 MDHEN and CDR2 SYDVKM. Full variable domain (missing parts from reference TRBV28 and TRBJ1-5): DVKVTQSSRYLVKRTGEKVFLECVQDMDHENMFWYRQDPGLGLRLIYFSYDVKMKEKGDIPEGYSVSREKKERFSLILESASTNQTSMYLCAVEVEDQPQHFGDGTRLSIL.

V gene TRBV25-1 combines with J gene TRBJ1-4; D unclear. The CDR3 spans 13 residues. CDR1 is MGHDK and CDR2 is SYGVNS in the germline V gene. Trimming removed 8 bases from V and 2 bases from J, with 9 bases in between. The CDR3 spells CASCRGTNEKLFF. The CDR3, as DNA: TGTGCCAGCTGTAGAGGGACTAATGAAAAACTGTTTTTT. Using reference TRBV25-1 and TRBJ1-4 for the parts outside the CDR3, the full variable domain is EADIYQTPRYLVIGTGKKITLECSQTMGHDKMYWYQQDPGMELHLIHYSYGVNSTEKGDLSSESTVSRIRTEHFPLTLESARPSHTSQYLCASCRGTNEKLFFGSGTQLSVL.

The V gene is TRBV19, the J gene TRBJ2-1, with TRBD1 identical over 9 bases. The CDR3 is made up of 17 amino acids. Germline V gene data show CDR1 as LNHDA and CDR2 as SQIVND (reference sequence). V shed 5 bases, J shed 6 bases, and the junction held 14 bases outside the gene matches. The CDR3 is CASSLPLPQGAGNEQFF. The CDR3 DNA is TGTGCCAGTAGTCTTCCTTTGCCACAGGGGGCAGGCAATGAGCAGTTCTTC.